The rows below give T cell receptor beta chains drawn from one sample of a study of blood T cell repertoires in COVID-19. Repertoires were generated with immunoSEQ multiplex PCR, while TCRdb's copy carries only in-frame clones and drops some. This table has some 190,000 clones, around 85% appearing once. Material for sequencing was peripheral blood. These receptor sequences come from a man younger than 45 with acute or convalescent COVID-19. The CDR3 runs from the conserved cysteine through the conserved F or W. A D gene is named only where the DNA matches it firmly. The size field is filled for only some rows; it gives once, few, many or a size class.

V: TRBV5-1
J: TRBJ2-1
size: .
D: .
DNA: TGCGCCAGCAGCTATAGCTACAATGAGCAGTTCTTC
CDR3: CASSYSYNEQFF

V: TRBV6-6
J: TRBJ1-4
size: .
D: TRBD1
DNA: TGTGCCAGCAGTTACGACGGGACAGGGGAGAGAAAACTGTTTTTT
CDR3: CASSYDGTGERKLFF

V: TRBV14
J: TRBJ1-1
size: .
D: .
DNA: TGTGCCAGCAGCCAGAACATTTACACTGAAGCTTTCTTT
CDR3: CASSQNIYTEAFF

V: TRBV27
J: TRBJ2-5
size: .
D: TRBD2
DNA: TGTGCCAGCAGTTTATTACTAGCGGGAGTTGAGACCCAGTACTTC
CDR3: CASSLLLAGVETQYF

V: TRBV28
J: TRBJ2-7
size: few
D: .
DNA: TGTGCCAGCATAGACAGGAGCTCCTACGAGCAGTACTTC
CDR3: CASIDRSSYEQYF

V: TRBV7-9
J: TRBJ2-3
size: .
D: TRBD2
DNA: TGTGCCAGCAGCAACAAAGCGGGGGGCATGCAGTATTTT
CDR3: CASSNKAGGMQYF

V: TRBV6-4
J: TRBJ2-3
size: .
D: .
DNA: TGTGCCAGCAGCGGGACTGCAGATACGCAGTATTTT
CDR3: CASSGTADTQYF

V: TRBV5-1
J: TRBJ1-6
size: .
D: .
DNA: TGCGCCAGCAGCTCACTCCCGGGACTGAATTCACCCCTCCACTTT
CDR3: CASSSLPGLNSPLHF

V: TRBV10-3
J: TRBJ2-3
size: .
D: .
DNA: TGTGCCATCAGTGACACATCCAGGGGAGACCCAGATACGCAGTATTTT
CDR3: CAISDTSRGDPDTQYF

V: TRBV7-8
J: TRBJ2-7
size: few
D: .
DNA: TGTGCCAGCAGCTTAGTCGGGATCTACGAGCAGTACTTC
CDR3: CASSLVGIYEQYF

V: TRBV5-3
J: TRBJ2-3
size: .
D: TRBD2
DNA: TGTGCCAGAAGCTTGCCGACTAGCGGGGGGCCTGATACGCAGTATTTT
CDR3: CARSLPTSGGPDTQYF

V: TRBV5-1
J: TRBJ1-1
size: .
D: .
DNA: TGCGCCAGCAGCTTGGGAGGGAACACTGAAGCTTTCTTT
CDR3: CASSLGGNTEAFF

V: TRBV4-2
J: TRBJ1-1
size: few
D: TRBD1
DNA: TGTGCCAGCAGCCAACCGGGACAGAGGAACACTGAAGCTTTCTTT
CDR3: CASSQPGQRNTEAFF

V: TRBV7-3
J: TRBJ2-3
size: .
D: TRBD1
DNA: TGTGCCAGCAGTCCGGGACAGGGGGTCGCAGATACGCAGTATTTT
CDR3: CASSPGQGVADTQYF

V: TRBV7-2
J: TRBJ2-1
size: .
D: TRBD1
DNA: TGTGCCAGCAGCTCGGACAGGGGAACCTACAATGAGCAGTTCTTC
CDR3: CASSSDRGTYNEQFF

V: TRBV15
J: TRBJ1-5
size: .
D: .
DNA: TGTGCCACCAGCAGAGATAGAGAGGCTAACTTAGGCCTAAATCAGCCCCAGCATTTT
CDR3: CATSRDREANLGLNQPQHF

V: TRBV6-5
J: TRBJ2-7
size: .
D: TRBD1
DNA: TGTGCCAGCAGTTACGCTACAGGGGGCTACGAGCAGTACTTC
CDR3: CASSYATGGYEQYF

V: TRBV29-1
J: TRBJ2-7
size: .
D: .
DNA: TGCAGCCCTGAGACTAAAGTCTACGAGCAGTACTTC
CDR3: CSPETKVYEQYF

V: TRBV6-6
J: TRBJ1-2
size: .
D: .
DNA: TGTGCCAGCAGCTCCGGTCCTTCCCCCTATCTTGGCTACACCTTC
CDR3: CASSSGPSPYLGYTF

V: TRBV19
J: TRBJ1-1
size: .
D: .
DNA: TGTGCCAGCCGCGGGGCAGGGACTGAAGCTTTCTTT
CDR3: CASRGAGTEAFF

V: TRBV7-7
J: TRBJ2-1
size: .
D: TRBD2
DNA: TGTGCTAGCAGCTTAACGGGAGGGCCGTCCAATGAGCAGTTCTTC
CDR3: CASSLTGGPSNEQFF

V: TRBV6-5
J: TRBJ1-2
size: few
D: .
DNA: TGTGCCAGCAGCCAGACTGATGACTATGGCTACACCTTC
CDR3: CASSQTDDYGYTF

V: TRBV15
J: TRBJ2-1
size: .
D: .
DNA: TGTGCCACCAGCAGAGATGTCGGACAGTACAATGAGCAGTTCTTC
CDR3: CATSRDVGQYNEQFF

V: TRBV4-2
J: TRBJ2-7
size: .
D: .
DNA: TGTGCCAGCAGCCAGGGTGGGGGGGCTTTCTCCTACGAGCAGTACTTC
CDR3: CASSQGGGAFSYEQYF

V: TRBV5-5
J: TRBJ2-5
size: .
D: TRBD2
DNA: TGTGCCAGCAGCTCCTCCATTGGGCGGGGGGTTAGGCAAGAGACCCAGTACTTC
CDR3: CASSSSIGRGVRQETQYF

V: TRBV11-2
J: TRBJ2-1
size: .
D: .
DNA: TGTGCCAGCAGCTTATCGAATGAGCAGTTCTTC
CDR3: CASSLSNEQFF

V: TRBV19
J: TRBJ1-6
size: .
D: .
DNA: TGTGCCAGTAGTATTCCCCTGCGGGACCCGGATAATTCACCCCTCCACTTT
CDR3: CASSIPLRDPDNSPLHF

V: TRBV5-5
J: TRBJ1-4
size: .
D: TRBD1
DNA: TGTGCCAGCAGCGTGGACAGGGCCCGCGAAAAACTGTTTTTT
CDR3: CASSVDRAREKLFF

V: TRBV7-9
J: TRBJ2-2
size: .
D: .
DNA: TGTGCCAGCAGCTTAAAAACTGAGTCCGGGGAGCTGTTTTTT
CDR3: CASSLKTESGELFF

V: TRBV5-4
J: TRBJ2-1
size: .
D: TRBD2
DNA: TGTGCCAGCAGCTTGGTGCGGGGGGCTGGGAATGAGCAGTTCTTC
CDR3: CASSLVRGAGNEQFF

V: TRBV7-9
J: TRBJ2-1
size: .
D: .
DNA: TGTGCCAGCGACCGGGACTCATACAATGAGCAGTTCTTC
CDR3: CASDRDSYNEQFF

V: TRBV9
J: TRBJ1-1
size: .
D: .
DNA: TGTGCCAGCAGAAAATACGGGGGGAACACTGAAGCTTTCTTT
CDR3: CASRKYGGNTEAFF

V: TRBV13
J: TRBJ1-2
size: .
D: TRBD1
DNA: TGTGCCAGCAGCTTAGGGCAGGGGGCTTTGAATGGCTACACCTTC
CDR3: CASSLGQGALNGYTF